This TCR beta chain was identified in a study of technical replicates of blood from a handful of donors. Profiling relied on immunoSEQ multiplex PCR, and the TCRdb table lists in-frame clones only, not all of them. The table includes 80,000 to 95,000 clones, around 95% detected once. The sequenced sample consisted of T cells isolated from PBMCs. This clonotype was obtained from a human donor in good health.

CDR3 sequence: CASSRGTSQETQYF. As DNA, the CDR3 is TGTGCCAGCAGCCGAGGGACTAGCCAAGAGACCCAGTACTTC. This rearrangement joins TRBV28 to TRBJ2-5; 8 bases fit TRBD2. The CDR3 consists of 14 residues. Germline V lookup: CDR1 MDHEN, CDR2 SYDVKM. After removal of 6 bases from V and 1 base from J, the junction contained 4 bases not matched to a gene. The full variable domain, its missing parts supplied by reference TRBV28 and TRBJ2-5, is DVKVTQSSRYLVKRTGEKVFLECVQDMDHENMFWYRQDPGLGLRLIYFSYDVKMKEKGDIPEGYSVSREKKERFSLILESASTNQTSMYLCASSRGTSQETQYFGPGTRLLVL.